A single sample gave rise to the 23 T cell receptor beta chains below, sequenced in a study of cytomegalovirus exposure and HLA in healthy donors. Primers for the PCR totalled 60 Vbeta and 13 Jbeta. Only in-frame clones appear in the TCRdb table, and some are missing; sequencing was by immunoSEQ multiplex PCR. The data hold 140,000 to 150,000 clones, with around 79% observed a single time. The sample comprised PBMCs. The receptors stem from a male donor in good health and CMV-seronegative.

The chain joins TRBV18 to TRBJ2-7, with D possibly matching TRBD1 (6 bases). Germline V gives CDR1 KGHSH, CDR2 LQKENI. The CDR3 runs 13 residues. Trimming removed 6 bases at V and 2 bases at J, with 11 bases between. As DNA, the CDR3 is TGTGCCAGCTCTTTGACAGGCACCTACGAGCAGTACTTC. This encodes CASSLTGTYEQYF. The full variable domain, in which reference TRBV18 and TRBJ2-7 provide the parts outside the CDR3, is NAGVMQNPRHLVRRRGQEARLRCSPMKGHSHVYWYRQLPEEGLKFMVYLQKENIIDESGMPKERFSAEFPKEGPSILRIQQVVRGDSAAYFCASSLTGTYEQYFGPGTRLTVT.

The V and J genes are TRBV27 and TRBJ1-2; 8 bases are shared with TRBD1. CDR1 is MNHEY, CDR2 SMNVEV, per germline (reference sequence). The trim removed 2 bases at V and 8 bases at J, leaving 10 bases unmatched. The CDR3 length is 15 residues. CDR3 protein: CASSLKWRQGYGYTF. CDR3 nucleotide sequence: TGTGCCAGCAGTTTAAAATGGCGACAGGGGTACGGCTACACCTTC.

To note about this clone: The germline gene is not matched at one end of the junction; a read error may be the cause. CDR3 sequence: CATKIDRGAF. CDR3 DNA sequence: TGTGCCACCAAAATAGACAGGGGGGCTTTT. This chain uses TRBV15 with TRBJ1-5; TRBD1 matches at 9 bases. Germline assignment: CDR1 LNHNV and CDR2 YYDKDF (reference sequence). The CDR3 consists of 10 residues. The entire variable domain, with the rest obtained from reference TRBV15 and TRBJ1-5, is as follows: DAMVIQNPRYQVTQFGKPVTLSCSQTLNHNVMYWYQQKSSQAPKLLFHYYDKDFNNEADTPDNFQSRRPNTSFCFLDIRSPGLGDTAMYLCATKIDRGAFGDGTRLSIL.

This chain connects TRBV6-5 to TRBJ1-2; maybe TRBD1 (6 bases). Germline CDR1 MNHEY, CDR2 SVGAGI. V was pared by 2 bases and J by 4 bases, with 8 bases between. This CDR3 has 13 residues. CDR3 protein: CASSYGGSYGYTF. The CDR3 DNA reads as TGTGCCAGCAGTTACGGGGGCAGCTATGGCTACACCTTC.

The chain employs TRBV29-1 and TRBJ1-1; no firm D call. The CDR3 spans 11 residues. The germline V and J ends were trimmed by 2 bases and 2 bases, with 3 bases remaining between them. Germline CDR1 is SQVTM and CDR2 is ANQGSEA. This chain's CDR3 is CSVELNTEAFF. The CDR3 DNA sequence: TGCAGCGTTGAACTAAACACTGAAGCTTTCTTT.

The V and J genes are TRBV5-6 and TRBJ2-7; 8 bases line up with TRBD1. V trimming: 4 bases; J trimming: 12 bases; junction bases outside the gene matches: 6. This CDR3 comprises 11 residues. Germline V CDR1 and CDR2: SGHDT, YYEEEE. This CDR3 is CASSDRQGLYF. DNA for the CDR3: TGTGCCAGCAGCGATAGACAGGGGCTGTACTTC.

This clone was picked up a small number of times. The chain carries TRBV7-9 and TRBJ2-2, with 7 bases matching TRBD1. The CDR3 loop spans 15 amino acids. Per the germline V gene, CDR1 is SEHNR and CDR2 is FQNEAQ (reference sequence). V lost 0 bases to trimming and J lost 2 bases; unmatched junction nucleotides: 0. The DNA of the CDR3 is TGTGCCAGCAGCTTAGCAGGGGGCAACACCGGGGAGCTGTTTTTT. Its protein is CASSLAGGNTGELFF.

V usage is TRBV5-8 and J usage is TRBJ2-6, with 7 bases lining up with TRBD1. The CDR3 runs 15 residues. The junction had 2 bases not matched to a gene; V was cut back by 3 bases and J by 2 bases. In germline, CDR1 is SGHTS, CDR2 YDEGEE. CDR3 region: CASSSQGAGANVLTF. The DNA of the CDR3 is TGTGCCAGCAGCTCCCAGGGGGCTGGGGCCAACGTCCTGACTTTC.

The rearrangement uses TRBV6-1 and TRBJ2-1; TRBD2 is a possible D gene (6 bases). The CDR3 is 12 amino acids. CDR1 is MNHNS and CDR2 is SASEGT in the germline V gene. Trimming cost V 3 bases and J 6 bases, with 6 bases left between them. CDR3 residues: CASSETSNEQFF. CDR3 DNA sequence: TGTGCCAGCAGTGAGACTAGCAATGAGCAGTTCTTC.

The V and J genes are TRBV7-6 and TRBJ2-7, with 10 bases lining up with TRBD1. The CDR3 runs 14 residues. With V trimmed by 4 bases and J by 7 bases, 7 bases remained unmatched. The germline gives CDR1 SGHVS, CDR2 FNYEAQ. The DNA of the CDR3 is TGTGCCAGCAGCTCCCGACAGGGGGCGCGGGAGCAGTACTTC. This codes for CASSSRQGAREQYF.

The chain joins TRBV14 to TRBJ1-1, with a tentative D call TRBD1 (6 bases). Trimming pared 4 bases from V and 8 bases from J, leaving 14 bases between. Germline-derived CDR1 and CDR2 are SGHDN and FVKESK. The CDR3 runs 13 residues. The chain's CDR3 is CASSLLRGGEAFF. For the CDR3, the DNA is TGTGCCAGCAGCCTACTAAGGGGGGGGGAAGCTTTCTTT.

The V gene is TRBV6-5, the J gene TRBJ2-3; no clear D. Trimming pared 6 bases from V and 2 bases from J, leaving 12 bases between. The V gene's germline CDR1 is MNHEY and CDR2 SVGAGI. The CDR3 is 14 amino acids. As DNA, the CDR3 is TGTGCCAGCAGGAGGCAGACCCTCACAGATACGCAGTATTTT. It encodes CASRRQTLTDTQYF.

This clone was observed a handful of times. V usage is TRBV5-6 and J usage is TRBJ2-2; maybe TRBD1 (5 bases). CDR1 is SGHDT, CDR2 YYEEEE, per germline. V was clipped by 2 bases and J by 3 bases, with 14 bases between them. The CDR3 totals 16 residues. The CDR3: CASSLLATAYTGELFF. CDR3 DNA sequence: TGTGCCAGCAGCTTACTTGCGACAGCTTACACCGGGGAGCTGTTTTTT.

V is TRBV5-1 and J is TRBJ1-6, with TRBD1 matching 8 bases. Germline loops: CDR1 SGHRS, CDR2 YFSETQ. V shed 4 bases and J 6 bases; nucleotides not matched to a gene: 9. The CDR3 consists of 16 residues. The CDR3 protein is CASSPSGTGVNSPLHF. The CDR3 DNA reads as TGCGCCAGCAGCCCTTCGGGGACAGGAGTTAATTCACCCCTCCACTTT.

V is TRBV6-5 and J is TRBJ2-7; no definite D call. The V gene lost 1 base and the J gene lost 6 bases, with 7 bases spanning the gap. Germline V gene data show CDR1 as MNHEY and CDR2 as SVGAGI. The CDR3 length is 12 residues. CDR3 in amino acids: CASSYWASEQYF. CDR3 bases: TGTGCCAGCAGTTACTGGGCAAGCGAGCAGTACTTC.

The rearrangement links TRBV5-1 to TRBJ2-7, with D possibly matching TRBD1 (7 bases). V lost 0 bases to trimming and J lost 1 base, with 17 bases between them. Germline lookup yields CDR1 SGHRS and CDR2 YFSETQ. This CDR3 has 17 amino acids. The CDR3 here is CASSLGLSAGGSYEQYF. CDR3 DNA sequence: TGCGCCAGCAGCTTGGGTTTGTCGGCAGGGGGGTCCTACGAGCAGTACTTC.

The J gene is TRBJ2-7, the V gene TRBV5-6; perhaps TRBD1 as D (6 bases). The CDR3 covers 16 residues. V lost 0 bases and J 5 bases, leaving 18 bases between the germline ends. The germline V gene encodes CDR1 SGHDT and CDR2 YYEEEE. CDR3 protein: CASSLVGQGSYDEQYF. CDR3 nucleotide sequence: TGTGCCAGCAGCTTGGTGGGACAAGGCTCTTACGACGAGCAGTACTTC.

This rearrangement joins TRBV19 to TRBJ1-1; D is perhaps TRBD1 (5 bases). Trimming took off 5 bases at V and 2 bases at J, with 15 bases between the two ends. Germline V lookup: CDR1 LNHDA, CDR2 SQIVND (reference sequence). This CDR3 has 15 amino acids. The DNA for the CDR3 is TGTGCCAGTAGTGTCTCCGAGACAGCTAACACTGAAGCTTTCTTT. Translated, it gives CASSVSETANTEAFF.

The chain has TRBV19 and TRBJ2-1; D uncertain. The germline V gene has CDR1 LNHDA and CDR2 SQIVND (reference sequence). This CDR3 has 9 residues. With 11 bases removed from V and 12 bases from J, the gap between germline ends came to 11 bases. The CDR3: CAGHWMQFF. Written as DNA, the CDR3 is TGTGCCGGGCACTGGATGCAGTTCTTC.

V gene TRBV27 combines with J gene TRBJ2-7; 9 bases align to TRBD1. V gave up 8 bases and J gave up 1 base; unmatched junction bases: 3. This CDR3 is built from 13 residues. Germline loops: CDR1 MNHEY, CDR2 SMNVEV (reference sequence). In DNA, the CDR3 is TGTGCCAGCCAGACAGGGGGTTCCTACGAGCAGTACTTC. It codes for CASQTGGSYEQYF.

This chain uses TRBV27 with TRBJ2-7; TRBD1 is a possible D gene (5 bases). This CDR3 contains 15 residues. Germline lookup yields CDR1 MNHEY and CDR2 SMNVEV (reference sequence). V dropped 6 bases and J dropped 2 bases, with 17 bases sitting between them. The CDR3 reads CASRLRALDTYEQYF. As DNA, the CDR3 is TGTGCCAGCAGGCTCAGGGCGCTAGACACCTACGAGCAGTACTTC.

CDR3 sequence reads: CASSPPVSGAETQYF. The CDR3 nucleotides are TGCGCCAGCAGCCCTCCCGTGTCGGGAGCCGAGACCCAGTACTTC. This chain uses TRBV5-1 with TRBJ2-5; tentatively, D is TRBD2 (6 bases). The germline V and J ends were trimmed by 4 bases and 5 bases, with 18 bases remaining between them. Germline V gives CDR1 SGHRS, CDR2 YFSETQ. The CDR3 runs 15 residues.

The chain is built from TRBV7-2 and TRBJ1-2, with a possible D match to TRBD1 (5 bases). Germline V gene sequence: CDR1 SGHTA, CDR2 FQGNSA. Trimming removed 10 bases from V and 0 bases from J, with 30 bases in between. This CDR3 comprises 19 residues. The CDR3: CAIRGGVEEALPTNYGYTF. CDR3 bases: TGTGCCATCCGGGGGGGGGTGGAGGAGGCACTCCCCACTAACTATGGCTACACCTTC.